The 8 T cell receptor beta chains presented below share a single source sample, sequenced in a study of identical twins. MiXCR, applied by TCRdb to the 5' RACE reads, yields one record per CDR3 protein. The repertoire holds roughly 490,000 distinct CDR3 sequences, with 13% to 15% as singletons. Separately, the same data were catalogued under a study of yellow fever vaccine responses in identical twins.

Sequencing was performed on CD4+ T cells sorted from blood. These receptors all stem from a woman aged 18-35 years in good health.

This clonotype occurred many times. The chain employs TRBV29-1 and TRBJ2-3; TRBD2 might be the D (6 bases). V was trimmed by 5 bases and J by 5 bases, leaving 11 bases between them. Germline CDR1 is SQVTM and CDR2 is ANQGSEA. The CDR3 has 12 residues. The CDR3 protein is CSVMGGGDTQYF. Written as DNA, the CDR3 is TGCAGCGTTATGGGGGGAGGAGATACGCAGTATTTT.

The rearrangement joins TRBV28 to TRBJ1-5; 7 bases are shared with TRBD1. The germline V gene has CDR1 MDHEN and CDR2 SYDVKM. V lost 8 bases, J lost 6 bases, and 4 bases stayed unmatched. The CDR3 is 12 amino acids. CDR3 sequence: CASWTGGQPQHF. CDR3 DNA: TGTGCCAGCTGGACAGGCGGTCAGCCCCAGCATTTT.

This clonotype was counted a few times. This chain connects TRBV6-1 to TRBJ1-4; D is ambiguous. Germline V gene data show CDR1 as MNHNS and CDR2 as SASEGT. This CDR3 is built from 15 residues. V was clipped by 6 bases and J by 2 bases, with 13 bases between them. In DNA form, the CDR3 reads TGTGCCAGCAGCCCTGACGCGACCACTAATGAAAAACTGTTTTTT. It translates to CASSPDATTNEKLFF.

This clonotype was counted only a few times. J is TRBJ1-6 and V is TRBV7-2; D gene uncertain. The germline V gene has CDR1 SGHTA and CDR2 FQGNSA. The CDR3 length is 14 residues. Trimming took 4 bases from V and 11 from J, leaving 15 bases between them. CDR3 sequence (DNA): TGTGCCAGCAGCTCCCGGTCCCTGGTGACACCCCTCCACTTT. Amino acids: CASSSRSLVTPLHF.

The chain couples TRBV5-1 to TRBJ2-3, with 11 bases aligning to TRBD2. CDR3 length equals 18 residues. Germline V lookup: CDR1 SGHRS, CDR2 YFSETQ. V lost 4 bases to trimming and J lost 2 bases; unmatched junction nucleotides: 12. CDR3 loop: CASSILRLAGPTTDTQYF. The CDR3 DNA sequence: TGCGCCAGCAGCATACTAAGACTAGCGGGGCCTACCACAGATACGCAGTATTTT.

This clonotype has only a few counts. In DNA form, the CDR3 reads TGTGCCTACCGTCCTCAATCAGGGTTCACCCCCGAGCAGTACTTC. This translates into CAYRPQSGFTPEQYF. This chain joins TRBV30 and TRBJ2-7, with D maybe TRBD1 (5 bases). The CDR3 runs 15 residues. V was trimmed by 7 bases and J by 6 bases, leaving 25 bases between them. Germline V gene data show CDR1 as GTSNPN and CDR2 as SVGIG (reference sequence).

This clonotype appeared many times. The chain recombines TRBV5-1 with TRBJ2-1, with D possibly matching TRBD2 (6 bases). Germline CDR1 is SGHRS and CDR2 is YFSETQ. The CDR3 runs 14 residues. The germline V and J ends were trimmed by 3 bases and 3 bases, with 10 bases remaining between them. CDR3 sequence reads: CASSSGLSYNEQFF. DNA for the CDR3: TGCGCCAGCAGCTCGGGACTCAGCTACAATGAGCAGTTCTTC.

The CDR3 region is CASSSREQGNSPLHF. The CDR3 nucleotides read TGTGCCAGCTCATCACGGGAGCAGGGTAATTCACCCCTCCACTTT. The V gene is TRBV18, the J gene TRBJ1-6, with a possible D match to TRBD1 (5 bases). Germline loops: CDR1 KGHSH, CDR2 LQKENI. This CDR3 has 15 residues. Trimming took 5 bases from V and 6 from J, leaving 14 bases between them.